Sequencing of this T cell receptor (beta chain) was carried out in a study of blood T cells in healthy people across ages. Sample-barcoded 5' priming and a J-beta primer mix drove a second PCR of roughly 6 to 12 cycles. MiXCR, applied by TCRdb to the 5' RACE reads, yields one record per CDR3 protein. This repertoire shows some 790,000 distinct CDR3 sequences, 25% to 35% found once; its top ten account for roughly 17%. Sequences were obtained from blood. This TCR was recovered from an elderly woman in good health.

The CDR3 sequence is CASSFRGVGQDVQYF. CDR3 in DNA: TGTGCCAGCAGTTTTCGAGGGGTGGGGCAAGATGTGCAGTATTTT. The chain links TRBV12-3 or TRBV12-4 to TRBJ2-3, with D perhaps matching TRBD1 or TRBD2 (5 bases each). This CDR3 has 15 residues. V gave up 3 bases and J gave up 11 bases, with 21 bases separating them.